This record looks at one TCR beta chain sequence and its context. Its specificity is unknown. CDR1 and CDR2 (germline): LGHNT, FRNRAP. This CDR3 spans 11 amino acids. V was trimmed by 6 bases and J by 6 bases, leaving 8 bases between them. Assay: immunoSEQ multiplex PCR; the TCRdb copy retains only in-frame clones and omits some. There are approximately 100,000 clones in the sample; around nine tenths occur only once, and over 3% lies in the top ten. This record comes from a study of T cell responses to AZD1222 COVID-19 vaccine. Overall study findings and caveats: Clonal diversity may have been underestimated, and the donors were mostly white British, with more females than males. Baseline seropositivity characterized only a handful of AZD1222 recipients. Spike-specific TCR breadth and depth both grew after two AZD1222 doses.

The sequences come from peripheral blood, collected 28 days after the second dose of the MenACWY control vaccine. The chain carries TRBV12-5 and TRBJ1-1; D is undetermined. The clonotype comes from an adult who received the MenACWY meningococcal vaccine as a control. The CDR3 DNA follows: TGTGCTAGTGGATACGGACCTGAAGCTTTCTTT. This encodes CASGYGPEAFF.